The 25 T cell receptor beta chains below were found in one sample sequenced in a study of low-dose radiotherapy and immunotherapy resistance in tumors. Noted time point: before trial treatment. First-strand cDNA relied on TRAV- and TRBV-specific primers spanning alpha and beta chains. Amplification of TCRs used a constant-region primer and V-primer adapter for roughly 18 PCR cycles. TCRdb re-analysed the reads in MiXCR, keeping a single row per CDR3 protein. Here the sample spans 75,000 to 95,000 distinct CDR3 sequences, around 9.2% being singletons. Source: PBMCs, taken before treatment. These TCRs come from a male donor with prostate cancer.

This clonotype was counted at least ten times. This chain joins TRBV29-1 and TRBJ2-1; D possibly corresponds to TRBD2 (5 bases). Trimming took off 5 bases at V and 7 bases at J, with 9 bases between the two ends. Germline CDR1 reads SQVTM; CDR2 reads ANQGSEA. There are 11 residues in the CDR3. CDR3 sequence: CSVKRGNEQFF. DNA of the CDR3: TGCAGCGTTAAGAGAGGGAATGAGCAGTTCTTC.

The gene calls are TRBV27 and TRBJ2-1; 11 nucleotides align to TRBD2. The length of the CDR3 is 16 residues. Germline trimming cut 5 bases from V and 7 bases from J; bases unmatched to any gene: 10. Germline CDR1 is MNHEY and CDR2 is SMNVEV (reference sequence). The DNA for the CDR3 is TGTGCCAGCAGTGGGAGACTAGCGGGAATGCGGAATGAGCAGTTCTTC. Translated: CASSGRLAGMRNEQFF.

This clonotype was counted at least ten times. The V and J genes are TRBV20-1 and TRBJ1-5; 9 bases align to TRBD1. With V trimmed by 6 bases and J by 4 bases, 10 bases remained unmatched. This CDR3 is 15 amino acids long. The germline CDR1 and CDR2 sequences are DFQATT and SNEGSKA (reference sequence). As DNA, the CDR3 is TGCAGTGCGCGAATCGGACAGGGGCTAAATCAGCCCCAGCATTTT. It codes for CSARIGQGLNQPQHF.

There are many counts of this clonotype. J is TRBJ2-1 and V is TRBV7-9, with D unclear. The germline gives CDR1 SEHNR, CDR2 FQNEAQ (reference sequence). Deletions cut 1 base from V and 9 bases from J, with 16 bases between. The CDR3 totals 15 residues. The CDR3: CASSLDDRRAAEQFF. The CDR3, as DNA: TGTGCCAGCAGCTTAGACGATCGAAGGGCGGCTGAGCAGTTCTTC.

This clonotype was seen ten or more times. The rearrangement uses TRBV20-1 and TRBJ2-1; tentatively, D is TRBD1 (5 bases). The V end lost 3 bases, the J end lost 0 bases, and 12 bases lay between the germline ends. Germline V lookup: CDR1 DFQATT, CDR2 SNEGSKA (reference sequence). The CDR3 spans 15 residues. The CDR3 DNA reads TGCAGTGCTAGTGGACACAGCACCTCCTACAATGAGCAGTTCTTC. It is translated as CSASGHSTSYNEQFF.

This clonotype was recorded many times. The chain recombines TRBV30 with TRBJ1-2; D gene ambiguous. The CDR3 extends over 14 amino acids. From germline, CDR1 is GTSNPN and CDR2 SVGIG (reference sequence). V gave up 2 bases and J gave up 3 bases, with 13 bases separating them. The CDR3 bases are TGTGCCTGGAGTCGTCAGCTAAGTGACTATGGCTACACCTTC. Translating gives CAWSRQLSDYGYTF.

This clonotype was counted many times. The chain recombines TRBV5-1 with TRBJ1-2; 7 positions agree with TRBD1. Germline values: CDR1 SGHRS, CDR2 YFSETQ. V dropped 5 bases and J dropped 12; count of bases not matched to a gene: 10. The CDR3 is made up of 12 amino acids. As DNA, the CDR3 is TGCGCCAGCAGACTCTTGACAGGGCTGAACACCTTC. This codes for CASRLLTGLNTF.

At least ten counts were recorded for this clonotype. The rearrangement links TRBV27 to TRBJ2-7, with 8 bases aligning to TRBD2. The junction had 7 bases not matched to a gene; V was cut back by 3 bases and J by 6 bases. Germline values: CDR1 MNHEY, CDR2 SMNVEV (reference sequence). The CDR3 is 14 amino acids. The CDR3 nucleotides read TGTGCCAGCAGTTTTGATGGACTAGCCCGCGAGCAGTACTTC. This sequence encodes CASSFDGLAREQYF.

Many counts were recorded for this clonotype. J is TRBJ2-5 and V is TRBV7-9; perhaps TRBD1 as D (5 bases). Germline loops: CDR1 SEHNR, CDR2 FQNEAQ (reference sequence). CDR3 length: 13 amino acids. Trimming shortened V by 5 bases and J by 2 bases, and 9 bases separated the two germline ends. The CDR3 region has the DNA TGTGCCAGCAGCACCCGACAGCAAGAGACCCAGTACTTC. Translating gives CASSTRQQETQYF.

In this sample, this clonotype turned up many times. The chain carries TRBV7-2 and TRBJ2-2; no clear D. V dropped 1 base and J dropped 0 bases, with 3 bases sitting between them. The CDR3 has 14 amino acids. Germline V gene lookup returns CDR1 SGHTA and CDR2 FQGNSA. Written as DNA, the CDR3 is TGTGCCAGCAGCTTAGAGGCGAACACCGGGGAGCTGTTTTTT. Translated: CASSLEANTGELFF.

This clonotype showed up many times. The chain carries TRBV20-1 and TRBJ2-3; the D gene is possibly TRBD2 (6 bases). This CDR3 region has 15 residues. Per germline, CDR1 DFQATT and CDR2 SNEGSKA (reference sequence). V was clipped by 3 bases and J by 5 bases, with 18 bases between them. CDR3 sequence (DNA): TGCAGTGCTAGTCGTTCGGGGGAGGCGGGAGATACGCAGTATTTT. It encodes CSASRSGEAGDTQYF.

This clonotype was observed at least ten times. This chain uses TRBV28 with TRBJ2-5; 8 bases line up with TRBD1. The CDR3 length is 15 residues. V was pared by 5 bases and J by 2 bases, with 7 bases of the junction left unmatched. Germline values: CDR1 MDHEN, CDR2 SYDVKM. The CDR3 sequence is CASSIDRGTQETQYF. CDR3 sequence (DNA): TGTGCCAGCAGTATCGACAGGGGAACACAAGAGACCCAGTACTTC.

Ten or more counts support this clonotype. The V gene is TRBV9, the J gene TRBJ1-2; 8 bases align to TRBD1. The CDR3 contains 14 residues. Germline trimming cut 4 bases from V and 8 bases from J; bases unmatched to any gene: 10. The germline V gene encodes CDR1 SGDLS and CDR2 YYNGEE. The CDR3 reads CASSRGQGAMGYTF. The CDR3 bases are TGTGCCAGCAGCCGAGGGCAGGGGGCGATGGGCTACACCTTC.

The sample holds many counts of this clonotype. The V and J genes are TRBV28 and TRBJ1-3; 8 bases line up with TRBD1. CDR1 and CDR2 (germline): MDHEN, SYDVKM. V dropped 5 bases and J dropped 4; count of bases not matched to a gene: 7. This CDR3 contains 15 residues. DNA for the CDR3: TGTGCCAGCAGTCCCCACGGACAGGGAGGAAACACCATATATTTT. It encodes CASSPHGQGGNTIYF.

This clonotype was recorded at least ten times. The rearrangement uses TRBV27 and TRBJ2-1, with TRBD2 matching over 11 bases. Losses at the gene ends were 7 bases for V and 5 bases for J; bases not matched to a gene: 7. Germline CDR1 and CDR2: MNHEY and SMNVEV (reference sequence). The CDR3 spans 15 residues. CDR3 amino acids: CASKGRLAGNNEQFF. The CDR3 bases are TGTGCCAGCAAGGGGAGACTAGCGGGAAACAATGAGCAGTTCTTC.

This clonotype was recorded many times. The chain combines TRBV10-3 with TRBJ2-7, with 12 nucleotides matching TRBD1. After removal of 8 bases from V and 5 bases from J, the junction contained 4 bases not matched to a gene. Looked up from germline, CDR1 is ENHRY and CDR2 is SYGVKD. CDR3 length: 13 amino acids. The CDR3 nucleotides read TGTGCCATCGGGACAGGGGGCAGGAACGAGCAGTACTTC. Protein sequence: CAIGTGGRNEQYF.

This clonotype has at least ten counts. V is TRBV7-9 and J is TRBJ2-6, with D unclear. The germline gives CDR1 SEHNR, CDR2 FQNEAQ (reference sequence). The CDR3 has 13 amino acids. Trimming took off 5 bases at V and 2 bases at J, with 4 bases between the two ends. CDR3 DNA sequence: TGTGCCAGCAGCCTCGCTGGGGCCAACGTCCTGACTTTC. This codes for CASSLAGANVLTF.

This clonotype was seen at least ten times. This chain uses TRBV25-1 with TRBJ2-3; D might be TRBD1 or TRBD2, each matching 5 bases. Germline V gene sequence: CDR1 MGHDK, CDR2 SYGVNS. This CDR3 region has 15 residues. The V and J ends lost 1 base and 3 bases respectively, with 11 bases between them. CDR3 in amino acids: CASSELRDGTDTQYF. The CDR3 nucleotides are TGTGCCAGCAGTGAATTACGGGACGGGACAGATACGCAGTATTTT.

This clonotype showed up many times. One end of the junction varies from germline; a read error may be responsible. The chain uses TRBV27 and TRBJ2-5; the D is unclear. Germline V gene sequence: CDR1 MNHEY, CDR2 SMNVEV (reference sequence). The CDR3 has 15 residues. The CDR3 DNA is TGTGCCACCAGTGACCCTAAGGGCCCTGGGGAGACCCAGTACTTC. It codes for CATSDPKGPGETQYF.

This clonotype was seen repeatedly, ten times or more. The DNA of the CDR3 is TGTGCCAGCAGTTCCCGGGACAGCTCCTACAATGAGCAGTTCTTC. The encoded protein is CASSSRDSSYNEQFF. The J gene is TRBJ2-1, the V gene TRBV28; the match to TRBD1 covers 7 bases. Per the germline V gene, CDR1 is MDHEN and CDR2 is SYDVKM. The CDR3 is 15 residues long. V lost 4 bases, J lost 0 bases, and 3 bases stayed unmatched.

This clonotype was seen ten or more times. This chain connects TRBV23-1 to TRBJ2-7; TRBD1 matches 8 bases. TRBV23-1 is annotated as an ORF whose role is uncertain. Germline trimming cut 8 bases from V and 9 bases from J; bases unmatched to any gene: 9. This CDR3 is built from 12 residues. This chain's CDR3 is CASVDRAEGQYF. In DNA, the CDR3 is TGCGCCAGCGTGGACAGGGCAGAGGGGCAGTACTTC.

Of note for this clonotype: With a far larger clone one base away, a read error is the likely cause. V and J are TRBV29-1 and TRBJ2-7, with D hard to call. Trimming shortened V by 5 bases and J by 7 bases, and 18 bases separated the two germline ends. Germline values: CDR1 SQVTM, CDR2 ANQGSEA. This CDR3 is built from 13 residues. The CDR3 DNA sequence: TGCAGCGTTAGGGCGGAAGCCTACAATGAGCAGTACTTC. Protein product: CSVRAEAYNEQYF.

This clonotype was detected many times. This rearrangement joins TRBV6-6 to TRBJ1-1; D is uncertain. The CDR3 sequence is 12 residues long. Per germline, CDR1 MNHNY and CDR2 SVGAGI (reference sequence). With 6 bases removed from V and 5 bases from J, the gap between germline ends came to 10 bases. Here the CDR3 reads CASSFRETEAFF. Written as DNA, the CDR3 is TGTGCCAGCAGCTTTAGGGAGACTGAAGCTTTCTTT.

The table lists this clonotype with many counts. The chain is built from TRBV29-1 and TRBJ2-7, with 10 positions matching TRBD2. Germline trimming cut 7 bases from V and 2 bases from J; bases unmatched to any gene: 5. Germline V CDR1 and CDR2: SQVTM, ANQGSEA. The CDR3 is 13 residues long. CDR3 in DNA: TGCAGCGCGGGACTAGCGCCTACCTACGAGCAGTACTTC. This codes for CSAGLAPTYEQYF.

This clonotype was recorded at least ten times. V usage is TRBV20-1 and J usage is TRBJ2-1; perhaps D is TRBD1 or TRBD2 (5 bases each). The V and J ends lost 6 bases and 4 bases respectively, with 19 bases between them. The CDR3 loop spans 15 amino acids. The germline V gene encodes CDR1 DFQATT and CDR2 SNEGSKA (reference sequence). The CDR3 DNA reads as TGCAGTGCCCCTGGGGACGGGCCACGGTACAATGAGCAGTTCTTC. This gives the protein CSAPGDGPRYNEQFF.